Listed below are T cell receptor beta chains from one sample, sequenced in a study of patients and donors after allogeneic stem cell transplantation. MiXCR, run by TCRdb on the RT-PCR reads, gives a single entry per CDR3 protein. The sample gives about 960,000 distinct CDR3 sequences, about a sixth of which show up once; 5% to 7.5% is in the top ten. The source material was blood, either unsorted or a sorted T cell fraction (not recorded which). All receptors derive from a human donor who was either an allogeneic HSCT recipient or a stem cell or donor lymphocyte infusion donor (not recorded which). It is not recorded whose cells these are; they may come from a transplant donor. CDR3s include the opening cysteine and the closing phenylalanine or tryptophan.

cdr3_aa: CASNEGFADTEAFF
v_call: TRBV2
j_call: TRBJ1-1

cdr3_aa: CSVLTSGGREQYF
v_call: TRBV20-1
j_call: TRBJ2-7

cdr3_aa: CASSLMVAGSYEQYF
v_call: TRBV28
j_call: TRBJ2-7

cdr3_aa: CASSPGLAGHSYEQYF
v_call: TRBV6-1
j_call: TRBJ2-7

cdr3_aa: CSAAPQNRGRFYEQYF
v_call: TRBV20-1
j_call: TRBJ2-7

cdr3_aa: CSASGLAENEQFF
v_call: TRBV20-1
j_call: TRBJ2-1

cdr3_aa: CASDLNHNSNTGELFF
v_call: TRBV4-2
j_call: TRBJ2-2

cdr3_aa: CSAPKGGTNYGYTF
v_call: TRBV20-1
j_call: TRBJ1-2

cdr3_aa: CASSEGQGALEQFF
v_call: TRBV6-1
j_call: TRBJ2-1

cdr3_aa: CASSGPGNTEAFF
v_call: TRBV12-3/TRBV12-4
j_call: TRBJ1-1

cdr3_aa: CASSLLVESGGSYEQYF
v_call: TRBV12-3/TRBV12-4
j_call: TRBJ2-7

cdr3_aa: CASSGRDRVGELFF
v_call: TRBV9
j_call: TRBJ2-2

cdr3_aa: CASSQRGLAGTNEQFF
v_call: TRBV3-1
j_call: TRBJ2-1

cdr3_aa: CASSLSGGLGTPYEQYF
v_call: TRBV27
j_call: TRBJ2-7

cdr3_aa: CASSLEFASPKNIQYF
v_call: TRBV7-2
j_call: TRBJ2-4

cdr3_aa: CASSTRQGSDTQYF
v_call: TRBV11-3
j_call: TRBJ2-3

cdr3_aa: CSARAGDTQYF
v_call: TRBV20-1
j_call: TRBJ2-3

cdr3_aa: CASSQDGYSGNTIYF
v_call: TRBV6-1
j_call: TRBJ1-3

cdr3_aa: CSASEGLAGPQETQYF
v_call: TRBV20-1
j_call: TRBJ2-5

cdr3_aa: CASSFGGYGNTIYF
v_call: TRBV12-3/TRBV12-4
j_call: TRBJ1-3

cdr3_aa: CSATTGGITEAFF
v_call: TRBV20-1
j_call: TRBJ1-1

cdr3_aa: CASSEAGQVNTEAFF
v_call: TRBV2
j_call: TRBJ1-1

cdr3_aa: CASSQGSSFSGANVLTF
v_call: TRBV14
j_call: TRBJ2-6

cdr3_aa: CASSSLAGAYNEQFF
v_call: TRBV6-2/TRBV6-3
j_call: TRBJ2-1

cdr3_aa: CASSPNSNTGELFF
v_call: TRBV4-2
j_call: TRBJ2-2

cdr3_aa: CSVRTLGTLETQYF
v_call: TRBV29-1
j_call: TRBJ2-5

cdr3_aa: CASSRKIVGLADYNEQFF
v_call: TRBV4-3
j_call: TRBJ2-1

cdr3_aa: CASSGPNLSSMQYF
v_call: TRBV28
j_call: TRBJ2-3

cdr3_aa: CATSGLTGYTEAFF
v_call: TRBV15
j_call: TRBJ1-1

cdr3_aa: CASSLAQSGSNSPLHF
v_call: TRBV5-1
j_call: TRBJ1-6

cdr3_aa: CASSLLASGGNNEQFF
v_call: TRBV27
j_call: TRBJ2-1

cdr3_aa: CASSSHSRVNSGELFF
v_call: TRBV11-2
j_call: TRBJ2-2

cdr3_aa: CASSLTGLVETQYF
v_call: TRBV5-1
j_call: TRBJ2-5

cdr3_aa: CASSYRGVIGETQYF
v_call: TRBV6-2/TRBV6-3
j_call: TRBJ2-5

cdr3_aa: CASTPEPSWAEAFF
v_call: TRBV12-3/TRBV12-4
j_call: TRBJ1-1

cdr3_aa: CASSLRQGGSDTQYF
v_call: TRBV7-2
j_call: TRBJ2-3

cdr3_aa: CASSLRSGWETQYF
v_call: TRBV5-1
j_call: TRBJ2-5

cdr3_aa: CASKFPGVETQYF
v_call: TRBV5-1
j_call: TRBJ2-5

cdr3_aa: CASGRDGNTEAFF
v_call: TRBV6-1
j_call: TRBJ1-1

cdr3_aa: CASSLRTGGFDYGYTF
v_call: TRBV7-3
j_call: TRBJ1-2

cdr3_aa: CATSDSTGATGELFF
v_call: TRBV24-1
j_call: TRBJ2-2

cdr3_aa: CASSEGPYSGLTQYF
v_call: TRBV3-1
j_call: TRBJ2-3

cdr3_aa: CASSYSTGRGYTF
v_call: TRBV6-5
j_call: TRBJ1-2